This T cell receptor beta chain was retrieved from a study of cytomegalovirus exposure and HLA in healthy donors. Study results and limitations: Roughly uniform sequencing depth across donors was assumed, possibly incorrectly. Testing in vitro showed three CMV-associated chains specific for CMV antigens.

This PCR relied on a set of 60 Vbeta primers and 13 Jbeta primers. Sequencing was performed with immunoSEQ multiplex PCR; in TCRdb, only in-frame clones are kept and a portion is missing. Counted here are some 210,000 clones, about 90% occurring once; the ten biggest clones make up 1.3%. Germline-derived CDR1 and CDR2 are SGHAT and FQNNGV. This CDR3 comprises 16 residues. The ends lost 2 bases at V and 11 bases at J; junction bases unmatched: 15. This clone was observed once. Antigen specificity is unknown. The receptor was isolated from a man younger than 45 in good health and CMV-seronegative. Source material: PBMCs. V gene TRBV11-2 combines with J gene TRBJ2-5; 9 positions match TRBD2. In DNA form, the CDR3 reads TGTGCCAGCAGCTTATTCGTCGGGACTAGCCTCAGCAAGCAGTACTTC. Translated: CASSLFVGTSLSKQYF.